The 18 T cell receptor beta chains below were found in one sample sequenced in a study of blood T cells in healthy people across ages. Combining a sample-barcoded 5' primer with a J-beta primer mix, a second PCR ran for roughly 7 to 12 cycles. Each CDR3 protein is one row after TCRdb ran MiXCR on the 5' RACE reads. The table shows about 780,000 distinct CDR3 sequences, with around 50% occurring only once. The sample consisted of blood. The receptors shown here come from an elderly man in good health.

V is TRBV12-3 or TRBV12-4 and J is TRBJ2-2; the D is unclear. V gave up 5 bases and J gave up 0 bases, with 7 bases separating them. CDR3 length equals 14 residues. The CDR3 DNA sequence: TGTGCCAGCAGTCCTTACACGAACACCGGGGAGCTGTTTTTT. Protein: CASSPYTNTGELFF.

The chain joins TRBV6-2 or TRBV6-3 to TRBJ2-7; D uncertain. Trimming removed 2 bases from V and 2 bases from J, with 10 bases in between. Looked up from germline, CDR1 is MNHEY and CDR2 is SVGEGT. The length of the CDR3 is 14 residues. CDR3 sequence (DNA): TGTGCCAGCAGTTACAATTCGTTCACCTACGAGCAGTACTTC. Amino acids: CASSYNSFTYEQYF.

The chain uses TRBV20-1 and TRBJ2-2; 9 bases fit TRBD2. Germline V gives CDR1 DFQATT, CDR2 SNEGSKA (reference sequence). The CDR3 has 19 amino acids. The ends lost 0 bases at V and 5 bases at J; junction bases unmatched: 16. CDR3 sequence reads: CSARDYLSSGTVGTGELFF. The CDR3, as DNA: TGCAGTGCTAGAGATTATCTCTCTAGCGGGACCGTTGGGACCGGGGAGCTGTTTTTT.

The chain is built from TRBV7-2 and TRBJ1-3, with 8 positions matching TRBD1. Germline V gene data show CDR1 as SGHTA and CDR2 as FQGNSA. V gave up 1 base and J gave up 2 bases; unmatched junction bases: 4. CDR3 length: 16 residues. DNA for the CDR3: TGTGCCAGCAGCTTAGTCGGCAGGGGGCCTGGAAACACCATATATTTT. Protein sequence: CASSLVGRGPGNTIYF.

This clonotype was counted between two and nine times. The chain carries TRBV7-2 and TRBJ2-3; the D is unclear. Germline-derived CDR1 and CDR2 are SGHTA and FQGNSA. The CDR3 loop spans 12 amino acids. Between the trimmed V and J ends, which lost 5 bases and 6 bases, there was a span of 9 bases. DNA of the CDR3: TGTGCCAGCAGCCGCCGGGTCGATACGCAGTATTTT. Its protein is CASSRRVDTQYF.

This clonotype was detected many times. This sequence joins TRBV12-3 or TRBV12-4 and TRBJ2-3, with D perhaps TRBD1 or TRBD2 (5 bases each). Between the trimmed V and J ends, which lost 3 bases and 6 bases, there was a span of 10 bases. The CDR3 spans 13 residues. In DNA, the CDR3 is TGTGCCAGCAGTTTGGTCCGGGACGATACGCAGTATTTT. Translated, it gives CASSLVRDDTQYF.

V gene TRBV7-2 combines with J gene TRBJ2-1; a weak D match, TRBD2 (6 bases). CDR1 and CDR2 (germline): SGHTA, FQGNSA. The CDR3 runs 15 residues. The V end was cut by 5 bases, the J end by 8 bases, with 19 bases between. CDR3 amino acids: CASSTSHGTQHEQFF. The CDR3 DNA is TGTGCCAGCAGCACGAGTCATGGGACTCAGCATGAGCAGTTCTTC.

The rearrangement joins TRBV19 to TRBJ2-2; D remains unclear. From germline, CDR1 is LNHDA and CDR2 SQIVND (reference sequence). The ends were cut back, 6 bases at V and 2 bases at J, with 7 bases in the middle. The CDR3 spans 13 residues. CDR3 coding DNA: TGTGCCAGTAGACTCGACAACACCGGGGAGCTGTTTTTT. This sequence encodes CASRLDNTGELFF.

This clonotype was recorded a few times. One end of the junction does not line up with germline, which may come from a read error. The rearrangement links TRBV14 to TRBJ1-6; 7 positions match TRBD1. Germline V gene sequence: CDR1 SGHDN, CDR2 FVKESK. The CDR3 contains 13 residues. This CDR3 is CASRRDSNSPPHF. Written as DNA, the CDR3 is TGTGCCAGCCGGCGGGACAGCAATTCACCCCCCCACTTT.

The rearrangement joins TRBV6-6 to TRBJ1-5; D is undetermined. This CDR3 has 13 amino acids. The germline V and J ends were trimmed by 4 bases and 4 bases, with 8 bases remaining between them. Germline values: CDR1 MNHNY, CDR2 SVGAGI (reference sequence). This chain's CDR3 is CASSSSENQPQHF. The CDR3 region has the DNA TGTGCCAGCAGTTCGTCGGAGAATCAGCCCCAGCATTTT.

This chain links TRBV3-1 with TRBJ1-5; 9 positions match TRBD1. The CDR3 has 16 amino acids. V shed 2 bases, J shed 5 bases, and the junction held 7 bases outside the gene matches. The germline V gene encodes CDR1 LGHDT and CDR2 YNNKEL (reference sequence). The CDR3 region has the DNA TGTGCCAGCAGCCAATCCCAGGGACAGGGCGATCAGCCCCAGCATTTT. Translation gives CASSQSQGQGDQPQHF. Based on the CDR3 plus reference TRBV3-1 and TRBJ1-5, the full variable domain is DTAVSQTPKYLVTQMGNDKSIKCEQNLGHDTMYWYKQDSKKFLKIMFSYNNKELIINETVPNRFSPKSPDKAHLNLHINSLELGDSAVYFCASSQSQGQGDQPQHFGDGTRLSIL.

The chain links TRBV10-3 to TRBJ2-3, with D tentatively TRBD2 (7 bases). The V and J ends lost 5 bases and 0 bases respectively, with 15 bases between them. This CDR3 is 16 amino acids long. The germline gives CDR1 ENHRY, CDR2 SYGVKD. In nucleotides, the CDR3 is TGTGCCATCAGTTTCACTCGGGGGGCTAGCACAGATACGCAGTATTTT. It specifies CAISFTRGASTDTQYF.

V gene TRBV20-1 combines with J gene TRBJ1-1; D unclear. V was shortened by 3 bases and J by 6 bases, with 11 bases between the two germline ends. The V gene's germline CDR1 is DFQATT and CDR2 SNEGSKA (reference sequence). This CDR3 region has 12 residues. The CDR3 sequence: CSASMGIAEAFF. As DNA, the CDR3 is TGCAGTGCTAGTATGGGGATCGCTGAAGCTTTCTTT.

This clonotype showed up many times. The V and J genes are TRBV11-2 and TRBJ2-4; 13 positions agree with TRBD2. This CDR3 region has 16 residues. The germline gives CDR1 SGHAT, CDR2 FQNNGV. With V trimmed by 5 bases and J by 0 bases, 1 base remained unmatched. CDR3 coding DNA: TGTGCCAGCAGCACTAGCGGGAGGGGAGCCAAAAACATTCAGTACTTC. Translating it yields CASSTSGRGAKNIQYF.

This clonotype was observed a handful of times. The chain couples TRBV5-1 to TRBJ2-5; D is perhaps TRBD1 (5 bases). The CDR3 runs 15 residues. Germline V gene data show CDR1 as SGHRS and CDR2 as YFSETQ. Trimming took 1 base from V and 3 from J, leaving 13 bases between them. The CDR3 DNA follows: TGCGCCAGCAGCTTGTCAGGGTCGGACGAAGAGACCCAGTACTTC. It translates to CASSLSGSDEETQYF.

The chain uses TRBV4-1 and TRBJ2-1, with TRBD2 as a possible D gene (7 bases). There are 17 residues in the CDR3. Germline values: CDR1 MGHRA, CDR2 YSYEKL. Trimming left V 0 bases short and J 3 bases short, with 15 bases between. CDR3 amino acids: CASSQEGGQGIYNEQFF. In DNA form, the CDR3 reads TGCGCCAGCAGCCAAGAGGGGGGGCAGGGCATCTACAATGAGCAGTTCTTC.

This clonotype was detected a few times. The genes are TRBV6-2 or TRBV6-3 and TRBJ2-3, with 10 positions matching TRBD2. Germline-derived CDR1 and CDR2 are MNHEY and SVGEGT. Unmatched junction bases numbered 9, after V lost 6 bases and J lost 6 bases. The CDR3 has 15 residues. The CDR3 loop is CASSGIAGGWDTQYF. The CDR3 bases are TGTGCCAGCAGCGGGATAGCGGGAGGCTGGGATACGCAGTATTTT.

In its sample, this clonotype was seen once. This chain uses TRBV4-1 with TRBJ1-5; no definite D call. Trimming removed 0 bases at V and 5 bases at J, with 5 bases between. Germline V gene sequence: CDR1 MGHRA, CDR2 YSYEKL. This CDR3 region has 13 residues. CDR3 sequence (DNA): TGCGCCAGCAGCCAAGAACCCTATCAGCCCCAGCATTTT. This sequence encodes CASSQEPYQPQHF.